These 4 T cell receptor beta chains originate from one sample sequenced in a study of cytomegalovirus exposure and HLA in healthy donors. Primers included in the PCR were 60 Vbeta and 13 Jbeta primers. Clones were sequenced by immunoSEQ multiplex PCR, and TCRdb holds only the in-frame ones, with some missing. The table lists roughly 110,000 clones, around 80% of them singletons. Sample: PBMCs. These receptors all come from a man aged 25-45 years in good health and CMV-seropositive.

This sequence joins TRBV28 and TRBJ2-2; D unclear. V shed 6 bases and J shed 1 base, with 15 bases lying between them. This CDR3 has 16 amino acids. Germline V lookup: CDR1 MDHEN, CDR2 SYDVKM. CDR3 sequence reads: CASSSTAVKNTGELFF. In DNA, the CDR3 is TGTGCCAGCAGCTCGACTGCGGTGAAGAACACCGGGGAGCTGTTTTTT. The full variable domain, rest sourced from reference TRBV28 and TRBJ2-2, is DVKVTQSSRYLVKRTGEKVFLECVQDMDHENMFWYRQDPGLGLRLIYFSYDVKMKEKGDIPEGYSVSREKKERFSLILESASTNQTSMYLCASSSTAVKNTGELFFGEGSRLTVL.

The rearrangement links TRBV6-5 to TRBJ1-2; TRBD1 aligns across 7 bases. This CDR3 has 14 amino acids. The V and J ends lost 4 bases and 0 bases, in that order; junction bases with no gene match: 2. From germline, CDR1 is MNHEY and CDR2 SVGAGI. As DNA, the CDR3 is TGTGCCAGCAGTTGGGACAGTTCTAACTATGGCTACACCTTC. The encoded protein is CASSWDSSNYGYTF.

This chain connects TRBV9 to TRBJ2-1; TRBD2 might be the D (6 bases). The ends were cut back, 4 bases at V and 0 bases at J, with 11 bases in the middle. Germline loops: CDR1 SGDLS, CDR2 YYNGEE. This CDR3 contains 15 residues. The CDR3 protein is CASSPGGFSYNEQFF. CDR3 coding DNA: TGTGCCAGCAGCCCTGGGGGGTTCTCCTACAATGAGCAGTTCTTC. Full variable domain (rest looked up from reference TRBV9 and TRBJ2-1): DSGVTQTPKHLITATGQRVTLRCSPRSGDLSVYWYQQSLDQGLQFLIQYYNGEERAKGNILERFSAQQFPDLHSELNLSSLELGDSALYFCASSPGGFSYNEQFFGPGTRLTVL.

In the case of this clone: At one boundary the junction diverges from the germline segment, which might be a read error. CDR3 coding DNA: TGTTCCAGCAGCTACCGACTGGAACCTAGCACAGATACGCAGTATTTT. As protein: CSSSYRLEPSTDTQYF. The chain uses TRBV7-9 and TRBJ2-3; D not resolved. The CDR3 contains 16 residues. Germline CDR1 and CDR2: SEHNR and FQNEAQ (reference sequence).